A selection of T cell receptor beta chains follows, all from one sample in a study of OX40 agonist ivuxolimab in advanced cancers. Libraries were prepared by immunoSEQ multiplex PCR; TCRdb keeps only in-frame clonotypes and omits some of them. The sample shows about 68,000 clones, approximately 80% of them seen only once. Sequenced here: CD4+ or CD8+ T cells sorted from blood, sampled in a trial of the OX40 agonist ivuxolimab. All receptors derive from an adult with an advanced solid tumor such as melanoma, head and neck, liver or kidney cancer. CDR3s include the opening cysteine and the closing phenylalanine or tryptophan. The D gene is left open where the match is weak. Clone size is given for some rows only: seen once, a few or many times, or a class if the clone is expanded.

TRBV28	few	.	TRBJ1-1	TGTGCCAGCGGTACAGGGTCAGCACAAGCTTTCTTT	CASGTGSAQAFF
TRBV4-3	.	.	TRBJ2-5	TGCGCCAGCAGCCAAGATGGGGGGACCCAGTACTTC	CASSQDGGTQYF
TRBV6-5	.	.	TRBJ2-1	TGTGCCAGCAGTTGGGGGCGGGCCTCCTACAATGAGCAGTTCTTC	CASSWGRASYNEQFF
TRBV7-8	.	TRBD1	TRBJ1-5	TGTGCCAGCAGCTTAGACCGGGACAGTCGCAATCAGCCCCAGCATTTT	CASSLDRDSRNQPQHF
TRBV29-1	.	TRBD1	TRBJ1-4	TGCAGCGTCGGGACAGGGGCTGAAAAACTGTTTTTT	CSVGTGAEKLFF
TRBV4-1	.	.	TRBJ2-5	TGCGCCAGCAGCCGAGGGGAGACCCAGTACTTC	CASSRGETQYF
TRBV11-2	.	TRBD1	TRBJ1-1	TGTGCCAGCAGCTTAGGTACAGGGGCAATTCATGAAGCTTTCTTT	CASSLGTGAIHEAFF
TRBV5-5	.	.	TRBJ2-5	TGTGCCAGCAGCTTGGATCAGGGCTCGGAGACCCAGTACTTC	CASSLDQGSETQYF
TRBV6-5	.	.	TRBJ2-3	TGTGCCAGCAAACAGGGTTGGGCAGATACGCAGTATTTT	CASKQGWADTQYF
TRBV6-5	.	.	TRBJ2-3	TGTGCCAGCAGCTCTGGGTTCTCAGATACGCAGTATTTT	CASSSGFSDTQYF
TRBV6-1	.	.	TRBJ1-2	TGTGCCAGCAGTGAGACCGCGACTCATGGCTACACCTTC	CASSETATHGYTF
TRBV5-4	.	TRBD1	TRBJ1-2	TGTGCCAGCAGCTTGGATCCCAACAGGGGTAACTATGGCTACACCTTC	CASSLDPNRGNYGYTF
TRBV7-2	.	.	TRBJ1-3	TGTGCCAGCAGCCTTTCCGGACGTTCTGGAAACACCATATATTTT	CASSLSGRSGNTIYF
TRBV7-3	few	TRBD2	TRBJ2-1	TGTGCCAGCAGCTCCTATCCGGCTAGCGGGTCCAATGAGCAGTTCTTC	CASSSYPASGSNEQFF
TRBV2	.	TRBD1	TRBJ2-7	TGTGCCAGCAGTGCCCAGGGGGCTGGAGGGCAGTACTTC	CASSAQGAGGQYF
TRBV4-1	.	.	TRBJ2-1	TGCGCCAGCAGCCAAGGGCTTGGGGGGAGCGGCAGCTCCTACAATGAGCAGTTCTTC	CASSQGLGGSGSSYNEQFF
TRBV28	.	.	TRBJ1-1	TGTGCCAGCACCCGGCCGGTGAACACTGAAGCTTTCTTT	CASTRPVNTEAFF
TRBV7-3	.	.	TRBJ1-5	TGTGCCAGCAGCTCCCAGGGGTCGGATCAGCCCCAGCATTTT	CASSSQGSDQPQHF
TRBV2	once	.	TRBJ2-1	TGTGCCAGCAGACAGGACGGGGGATACAATGAGCAGTTCTTC	CASRQDGGYNEQFF
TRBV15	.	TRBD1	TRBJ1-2	TGTGCCACCAGCAGAGGCCCGGGACAGGGCCTCTATGGCTACACCTTC	CATSRGPGQGLYGYTF